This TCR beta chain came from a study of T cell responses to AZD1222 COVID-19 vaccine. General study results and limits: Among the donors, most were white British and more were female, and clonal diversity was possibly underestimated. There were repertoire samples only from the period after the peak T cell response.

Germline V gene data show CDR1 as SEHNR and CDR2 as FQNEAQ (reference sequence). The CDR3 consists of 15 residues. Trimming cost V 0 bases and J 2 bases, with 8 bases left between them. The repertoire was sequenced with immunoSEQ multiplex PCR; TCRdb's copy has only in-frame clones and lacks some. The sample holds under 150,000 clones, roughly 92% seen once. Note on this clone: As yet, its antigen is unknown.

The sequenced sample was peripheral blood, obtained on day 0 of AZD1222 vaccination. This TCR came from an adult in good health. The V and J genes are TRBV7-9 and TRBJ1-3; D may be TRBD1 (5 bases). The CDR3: CASSLATVPGNTIYF. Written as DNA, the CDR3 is TGTGCCAGCAGCTTAGCGACAGTCCCTGGAAACACCATATATTTT.